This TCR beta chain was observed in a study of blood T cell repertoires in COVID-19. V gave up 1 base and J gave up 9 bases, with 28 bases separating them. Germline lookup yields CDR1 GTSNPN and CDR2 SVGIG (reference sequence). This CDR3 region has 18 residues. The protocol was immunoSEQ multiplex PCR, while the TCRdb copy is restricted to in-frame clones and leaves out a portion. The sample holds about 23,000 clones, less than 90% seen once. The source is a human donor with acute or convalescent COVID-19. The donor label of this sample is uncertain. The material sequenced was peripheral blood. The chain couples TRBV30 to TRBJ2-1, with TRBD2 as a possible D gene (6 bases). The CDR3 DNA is TGTGCCTGGAGTGAGGGGCCTAGCGAGTATGCCCCTGTGAGTGAGCAGTTCTTC. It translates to CAWSEGPSEYAPVSEQFF.